Listed below are T cell receptor beta chains from one sample, sequenced in a study of blood T cell repertoires in COVID-19. This table comes from immunoSEQ multiplex PCR, and its TCRdb copy is limited to in-frame clones, with some not included. The sample has approximately 180,000 clones, 70% to 85% seen once. The source material was peripheral blood. All receptors derive from a woman older than 75 with acute or convalescent COVID-19. The CDR3 runs from the conserved cysteine through the conserved F or W. D genes are given only for firm matches. Not all rows give a size; the values are once, few, many and, for expanded clones, a class.

>TRBV19|NA|TRBJ1-1|NA
CASSIEAGINTEAFF
TGTGCCAGTAGTATAGAGGCAGGGATAAACACTGAAGCTTTCTTT
>TRBV5-8|TRBD2|TRBJ2-1|NA
CASTRAAGPYNEQFF
TGTGCCAGCACCAGGGCAGCGGGGCCCTACAATGAGCAGTTCTTC
>TRBV29-1|NA|TRBJ1-2|NA
CSEKTALYGYTF
TGCAGCGAGAAGACAGCCCTCTATGGCTACACCTTC
>TRBV5-6|TRBD1|TRBJ2-2|NA
CASSSYSGQVTGKLFF
TGTGCCAGCAGCTCCTACTCGGGACAGGTAACGGGCAAGCTGTTTTTT
>TRBV7-2|NA|TRBJ1-4|NA
CASSAPGEKLFF
TGTGCCAGCAGCGCCCCAGGGGAAAAACTGTTTTTT
>TRBV11-2|TRBD1|TRBJ1-5|NA
CASSFRDRNQPQHF
TGTGCCAGCAGCTTTAGGGACAGGAATCAGCCCCAGCATTTT
>TRBV2|NA|TRBJ2-5|NA
CASSGRNPQETQYF
TGTGCCAGCAGTGGGAGGAACCCCCAAGAGACCCAGTACTTC
>TRBV7-9|TRBD1|TRBJ1-2|few
CASSSGQAYGYTF
TGTGCCAGCAGCTCCGGACAGGCCTATGGCTACACCTTC
>TRBV9|NA|TRBJ1-3|NA
CASSVVPNSGNTIYF
TGTGCCAGCAGCGTAGTTCCCAACTCTGGAAACACCATATATTTT
>TRBV3-1/TRBV3-2|TRBD1|TRBJ1-2|NA
CASSPRDRGSGYTF
TGTGCCAGCAGCCCCCGGGACAGGGGCTCTGGCTACACCTTC
>TRBV5-4|TRBD1|TRBJ1-4|NA
CASSFQGGEKLFF
TGTGCCAGCAGCTTTCAGGGGGGTGAAAAACTGTTTTTT
>TRBV5-4|TRBD1|TRBJ2-7|NA
CASTIFQGASRSYEQYF
TGTGCCAGCACCATCTTCCAGGGGGCGAGTCGGTCCTACGAGCAGTACTTC
>TRBV19|NA|TRBJ2-6|NA
CASSLGDQAIPLGANVLTF
TGTGCCAGTAGCCTGGGTGACCAGGCGATCCCCCTCGGGGCCAACGTCCTGACTTTC
>TRBV7-2|NA|TRBJ2-7|NA
CASSLRRFSYEQYF
TGTGCCAGCAGCTTAAGGAGGTTCTCCTACGAGCAGTACTTC
>TRBV2|NA|TRBJ1-5|once
CASRPGGFQPQHF
TGTGCCAGCAGGCCTGGGGGGTTTCAGCCCCAGCATTTT
>TRBV19|NA|TRBJ2-4|NA
CASSPLPPQVSGLAKNIQYF
TGTGCCAGTAGCCCTTTGCCCCCACAAGTAAGCGGGTTAGCCAAAAACATTCAGTACTTC
>TRBV21-1|NA|TRBJ2-5|NA
CASSPTGGGEETQYF
TGTGCCAGCAGCCCCACCGGGGGGGGTGAGGAGACCCAGTACTTC
>TRBV7-9|NA|TRBJ2-7|few
CASRPPGQPSNEQYF
TGTGCCAGCAGACCACCGGGACAACCTTCCAACGAGCAGTACTTC
>TRBV27|NA|TRBJ2-3|NA
CASSLRDTQYF
TGTGCCAGCAGTTTGAGAGATACGCAGTATTTT
>TRBV4-2|NA|TRBJ1-2|NA
CASSQGTRTGYTF
TGTGCCAGCAGCCAAGGAACCAGAACTGGCTACACCTTC
>TRBV28|NA|TRBJ2-2|NA
CASSSGTRNTGELFF
TGTGCCAGCAGTTCCGGGACACGAAACACCGGGGAGCTGTTTTTT
>TRBV19|TRBD1|TRBJ2-3|NA
CASRDRATDTQYF
TGTGCCAGTAGGGACAGGGCCACAGATACGCAGTATTTT
>TRBV6-1|TRBD1|TRBJ2-7|once
CASSSPDRSYEQYF
TGTGCCAGCAGTTCTCCGGACAGGAGCTACGAGCAGTACTTC
>TRBV11-2|TRBD1|TRBJ1-4|NA
CASSLGIGQALNEKLFF
TGTGCCAGCAGCCTTGGGATAGGACAGGCCCTGAATGAAAAACTGTTTTTT
>TRBV6-5|NA|TRBJ1-6|NA
CASSPGVGGSPLHF
TGTGCCAGCAGCCCAGGGGTGGGCGGTTCACCCCTCCACTTT
>TRBV5-1|NA|TRBJ2-5|once
CASSLEAGSGETQYF
TGCGCCAGCAGCTTGGAGGCAGGTTCTGGGGAGACCCAGTACTTC
>TRBV6-5|NA|TRBJ1-1|NA
CATPTRVGTEAFF
TGTGCCACCCCGACTCGGGTGGGCACTGAAGCTTTCTTT
>TRBV6-2/TRBV6-3|TRBD1|TRBJ2-7|NA
CASSRGQASYEQYF
TGTGCCAGCAGCCGAGGACAGGCTTCCTACGAGCAGTACTTC
>TRBV7-2|NA|TRBJ2-7|NA
CASSLQRTSYEQYF
TGTGCCAGCAGCTTGCAGCGGACCTCCTACGAGCAGTACTTC
>TRBV10-3|NA|TRBJ1-3|few
CAISSTGAGNTIYF
TGTGCCATCAGTTCGACGGGGGCTGGAAACACCATATATTTT
>TRBV5-6|TRBD2|TRBJ2-7|NA
CASSRTSGSYEQYF
TGTGCCAGCAGCCGGACTAGCGGCTCCTACGAGCAGTACTTC
>TRBV7-9|TRBD1|TRBJ1-4|NA
CASSSGQARNEKLFF
TGTGCCAGCAGCTCAGGACAGGCCCGTAATGAAAAACTGTTTTTT
>TRBV12-1|NA|TRBJ2-3|NA
CASSFVALCGVTDTQYF
TGTGCCAGCAGCTTTGTCGCCCTTTGTGGAGTGACAGATACGCAGTATTTT
>TRBV11-3|TRBD2|TRBJ2-3|once
CASSRRSGGAADTQYF
TGTGCCAGCAGCCGTCGTAGCGGGGGGGCCGCAGATACGCAGTATTTT
>TRBV12-3/TRBV12-4|NA|TRBJ1-1|NA
CASGRNTEAFF
TGTGCCAGCGGGCGGAACACTGAAGCTTTCTTT
>TRBV7-9|TRBD2|TRBJ2-1|NA
CASAAGGRGNEQFF
TGTGCCAGCGCGGCGGGAGGACGAGGAAATGAGCAGTTCTTC
>TRBV7-2|TRBD2|TRBJ2-5|once
CASSPRPGGRTETQYF
TGTGCCAGCAGCCCGAGGCCGGGGGGGCGGACAGAGACCCAGTACTTC
>TRBV11-2|NA|TRBJ2-7|NA
CASSPIRQSPREQYF
TGTGCCAGCAGCCCAATCCGGCAGTCCCCCAGGGAGCAGTACTTC
>TRBV6-5|TRBD1|TRBJ1-4|NA
CASRGQGGEKLFF
TGTGCCAGCAGAGGACAGGGTGGGGAAAAACTGTTTTTT
>TRBV27|TRBD2|TRBJ2-7|NA
CASSAGTGTTTYEQYF
TGTGCCAGCAGTGCCGGGACCGGGACTACTACCTACGAGCAGTACTTC
>TRBV13|NA|TRBJ2-1|NA
CASSFFRLEGGGIWYNEQFF
TGTGCCAGCAGCTTCTTTAGGTTAGAGGGCGGAGGGATTTGGTACAATGAGCAGTTCTTC
>TRBV3-1/TRBV3-2|TRBD2|TRBJ2-7|NA
CASSQGLAGEIYEQYF
TGTGCCAGCAGCCAAGGTCTAGCGGGAGAAATATACGAGCAGTACTTC
>TRBV24-1|NA|TRBJ1-2|NA
CATSEGGRGYTF
TGTGCCACCAGTGAGGGAGGGAGAGGCTACACCTTC
>TRBV27|NA|TRBJ2-2|NA
CASSSPSAGAAGELFF
TGTGCCAGCAGTTCCCCTTCGGCGGGGGCTGCCGGGGAGCTGTTTTTT
>TRBV12-3/TRBV12-4|NA|TRBJ2-5|NA
CASSSGVGGQYF
TGTGCCAGCAGCTCGGGAGTCGGGGGCCAGTACTTC